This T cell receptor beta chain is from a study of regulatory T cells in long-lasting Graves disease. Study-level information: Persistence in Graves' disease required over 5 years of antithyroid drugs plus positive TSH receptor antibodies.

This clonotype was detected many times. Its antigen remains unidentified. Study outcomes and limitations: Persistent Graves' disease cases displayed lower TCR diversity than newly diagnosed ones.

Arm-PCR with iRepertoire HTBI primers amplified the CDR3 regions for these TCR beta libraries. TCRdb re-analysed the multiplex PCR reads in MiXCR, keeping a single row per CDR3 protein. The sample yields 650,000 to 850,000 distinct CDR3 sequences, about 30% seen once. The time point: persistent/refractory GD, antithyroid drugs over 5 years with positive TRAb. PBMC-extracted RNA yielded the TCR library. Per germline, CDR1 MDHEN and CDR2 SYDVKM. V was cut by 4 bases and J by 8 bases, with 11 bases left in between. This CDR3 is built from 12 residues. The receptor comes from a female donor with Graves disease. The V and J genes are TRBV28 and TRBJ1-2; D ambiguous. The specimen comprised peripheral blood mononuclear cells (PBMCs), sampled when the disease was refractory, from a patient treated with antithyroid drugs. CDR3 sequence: CASSSWGWGYTF. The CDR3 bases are TGTGCCAGCAGTTCCTGGGGTTGGGGCTACACCTTC.